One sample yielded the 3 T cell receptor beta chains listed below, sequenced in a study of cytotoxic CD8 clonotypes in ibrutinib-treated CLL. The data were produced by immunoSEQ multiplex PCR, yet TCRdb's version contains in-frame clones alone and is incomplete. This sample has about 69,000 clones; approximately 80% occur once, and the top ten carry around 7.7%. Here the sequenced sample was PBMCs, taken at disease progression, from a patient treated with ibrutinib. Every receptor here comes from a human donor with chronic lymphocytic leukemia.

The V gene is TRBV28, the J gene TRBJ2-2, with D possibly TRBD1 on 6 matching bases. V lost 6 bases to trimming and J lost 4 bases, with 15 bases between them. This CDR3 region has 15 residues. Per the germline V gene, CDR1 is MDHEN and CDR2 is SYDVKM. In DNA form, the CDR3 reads TGTGCCAGCAGACCGCAGGGGCCGGCCACCGGGGAGCTGTTTTTT. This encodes CASRPQGPATGELFF.

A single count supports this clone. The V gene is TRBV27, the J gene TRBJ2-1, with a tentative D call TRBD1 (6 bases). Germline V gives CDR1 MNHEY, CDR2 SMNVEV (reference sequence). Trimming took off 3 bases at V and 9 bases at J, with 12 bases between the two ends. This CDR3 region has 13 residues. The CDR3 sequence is CASSLLGAGEQFF. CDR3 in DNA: TGTGCCAGCAGTTTGTTGGGGGCCGGTGAGCAGTTCTTC.

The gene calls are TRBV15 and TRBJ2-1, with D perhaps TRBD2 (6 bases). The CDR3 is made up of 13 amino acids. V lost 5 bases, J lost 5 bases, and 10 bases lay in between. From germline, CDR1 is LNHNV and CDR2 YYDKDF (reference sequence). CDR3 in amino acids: CATSVGLDNEQFF. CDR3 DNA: TGTGCCACCAGCGTGGGACTCGACAATGAGCAGTTCTTC.